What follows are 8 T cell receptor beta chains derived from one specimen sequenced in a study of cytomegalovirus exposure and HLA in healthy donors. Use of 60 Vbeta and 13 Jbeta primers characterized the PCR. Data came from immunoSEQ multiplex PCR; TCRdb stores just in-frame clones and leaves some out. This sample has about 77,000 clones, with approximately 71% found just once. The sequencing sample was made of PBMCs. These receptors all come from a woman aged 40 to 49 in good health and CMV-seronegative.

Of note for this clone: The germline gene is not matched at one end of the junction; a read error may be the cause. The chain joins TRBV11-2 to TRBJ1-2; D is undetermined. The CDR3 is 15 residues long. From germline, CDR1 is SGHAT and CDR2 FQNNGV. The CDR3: CASSAPRSGKEGFAF. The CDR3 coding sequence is TGTGCCAGCAGCGCACCTCGGTCGGGGAAGGAGGGATTTGCCTTC.

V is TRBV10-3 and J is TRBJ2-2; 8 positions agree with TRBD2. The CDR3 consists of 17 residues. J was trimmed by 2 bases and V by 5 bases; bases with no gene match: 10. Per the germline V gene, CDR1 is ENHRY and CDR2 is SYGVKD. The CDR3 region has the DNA TGTGCCATCAGTCGTACGGGGGGGGACACAAACACCGGGGAGCTGTTTTTT. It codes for CAISRTGGDTNTGELFF.

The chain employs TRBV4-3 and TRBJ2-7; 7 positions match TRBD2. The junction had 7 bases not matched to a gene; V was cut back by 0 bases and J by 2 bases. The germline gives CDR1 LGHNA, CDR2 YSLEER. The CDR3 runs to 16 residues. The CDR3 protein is CASSQDFWTSAYEQYF. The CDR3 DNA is TGCGCCAGCAGCCAAGATTTTTGGACTAGTGCCTACGAGCAGTACTTC.

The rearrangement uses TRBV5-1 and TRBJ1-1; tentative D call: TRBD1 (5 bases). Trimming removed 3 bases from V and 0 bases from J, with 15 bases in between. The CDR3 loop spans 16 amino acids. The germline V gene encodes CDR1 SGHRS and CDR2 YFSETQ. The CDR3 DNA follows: TGCGCCAGCAGCTCGCGCCAGGGAGGGGTGAACACTGAAGCTTTCTTT. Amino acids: CASSSRQGGVNTEAFF.

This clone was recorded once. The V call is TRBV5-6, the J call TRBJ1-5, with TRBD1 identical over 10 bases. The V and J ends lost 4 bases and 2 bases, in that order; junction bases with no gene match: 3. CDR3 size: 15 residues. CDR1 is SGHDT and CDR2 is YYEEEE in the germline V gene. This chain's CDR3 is CASSLGTGGNQPQHF. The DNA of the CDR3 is TGTGCCAGCAGCCTCGGGACAGGGGGCAATCAGCCCCAGCATTTT.

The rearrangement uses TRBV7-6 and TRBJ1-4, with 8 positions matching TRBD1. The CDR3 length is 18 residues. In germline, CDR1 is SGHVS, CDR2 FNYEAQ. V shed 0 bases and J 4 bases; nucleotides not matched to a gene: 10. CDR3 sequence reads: CASSLAIITGGNNEKLFF. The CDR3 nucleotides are TGTGCCAGCAGCTTAGCAATTATCACAGGGGGGAATAATGAAAAACTGTTTTTT.

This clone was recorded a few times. DNA for the CDR3: TGTGCCAGCAGCCAAGATCTGGGCAGCGGTAATGAAAAACTGTTTTTT. Its protein is CASSQDLGSGNEKLFF. The J gene is TRBJ1-4, the V gene TRBV4-2; no firm D call. The CDR3 is 16 amino acids. The V end lost 0 bases, the J end lost 4 bases, and 12 bases lay between the germline ends. Germline lookup yields CDR1 LGHNA and CDR2 YNFKEQ.

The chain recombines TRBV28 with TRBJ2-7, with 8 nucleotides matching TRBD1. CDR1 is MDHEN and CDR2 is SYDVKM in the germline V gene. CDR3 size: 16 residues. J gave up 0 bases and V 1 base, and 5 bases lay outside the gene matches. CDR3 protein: CASSLSQDRVSYEQYF. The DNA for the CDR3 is TGTGCCAGCAGTTTATCTCAGGACAGGGTCTCCTACGAGCAGTACTTC.